The clone carrying this TCR beta chain appeared once. V was cut by 5 bases and J by 0 bases, with 7 bases left in between. CDR3 size: 13 residues. CDR1 SGHVS and CDR2 FNYEAQ come from the germline V gene. The data are from a study of T cell changes during pregnancy in multiple sclerosis. The method was immunoSEQ multiplex PCR; TCRdb's version includes in-frame clones alone and lacks a portion of them. The sample has 60,000 to 70,000 clones; around 90% are singletons. The specimen was peripheral blood, collected in the third trimester of pregnancy. The source is a female donor in good health, enrolled as a control in a pregnancy study. This chain links TRBV7-6 with TRBJ2-5; D gene ambiguous. CDR3 in amino acids: CASSRSYQETQYF. In DNA, the CDR3 is TGTGCCAGCAGCCGGAGCTACCAAGAGACCCAGTACTTC.